Below, one TCR beta chain is given with its context. The specificity of this receptor is unknown. The input lacks base qualities; no much larger clone sits a single base away. The data belong to a study of T cells in Graves' hyperthyroidism and ophthalmopathy (dated by TCRdb to about 2019). Looking at the study overall: Peripheral blood was collected at initial diagnosis, before any treatment. For training and testing, the roughly 100 patients in the discovery cohort were randomly divided in a 7:3 ratio. Following sampling, methimazole starting at 30 mg daily was given to hyperthyroidism patients, and high-dose intravenous methylprednisolone was given to ophthalmopathy patients. According to the paper, TCR Vbeta CDR3 sequencing was carried out on 135 peripheral blood samples, which came from under 50 ophthalmopathy, 70 to 80 hyperthyroidism and 17 progressor patients. The study also compared thyroid tissue and blood T-cell repertoires from five or six Graves' hyperthyroidism patients. Whether ophthalmopathy could be predicted prospectively was tested in an independent validation cohort made up of roughly 20 hyperthyroidism patients plus 17 patients who later progressed to ophthalmopathy. A discovery cohort of about a hundred patients, 43 with Graves' ophthalmopathy and 57 with stable Graves' hyperthyroidism, was used to find distinguishing TCR V-J signatures. Study-wide findings and limitations: In validation, the model predicted progression to ophthalmopathy with 55% to 71% sensitivity and 72.22% specificity, a median of 6.5 months before onset. Most expanded thyroid clonotypes (frequency above 0.001) were also found in blood, which suggests that blood repertoires may mirror thyroid immune responses. Sample size was not statistically predetermined, and investigators were not blinded to group allocation. A 13 V-J signature model separated ophthalmopathy from stable hyperthyroidism, with roughly 88% sensitivity and around 84% specificity in cross-validation and 80%/75% in testing.

The TCR beta CDR3 regions were amplified from RNA transcripts. For the first round of RT-PCR on the TCR CDR3, the HTBI primer set was used together with the Qiagen OneStep RT-PCR kit. Libraries were constructed in a second round of multiplex PCR, after which size selection and purification were carried out. Paired-end sequencing of the libraries was performed with 100 bp reads on an Illumina HiSeq2000. Per the authors' processing: SOAPnuke was used to process the raw data, with reads discarded if the reads contained adapters or uncalled bases, had a mean Phred below 15, or lacked an exact constant-primer or identifier match. COPE v1.2.5 was used to merge the high-quality paired reads, and each unique nucleotide sequence was defined as a clonotype. MiTCR v1.1 was used to align clonotypes to the IMGT TRBV, TRBD and TRBJ reference segments. The analysis included only V-J combinations with a frequency above 0.0001, which together covered about 99% of the repertoires. A TCS score was defined as the ratio between F50 (clonal expansion) and ExV (chaos), using BLOSUM62-based TCRdist between CDR3 peptides within each V-J. Welch's t-statistics and random forest reduced just over 500 V-J features to 13, which were used in a naive Bayes classifier (R e1071). TCRdb reran the public reads through fastp at Q25 and MiXCR, keeping productive beta chains. Rows are combined by CDR3 protein, so each entry shows the most common genes and DNA. TCRdb, rather than the study authors, made the V and J calls. The sample table holds roughly 400,000 distinct CDR3 sequences, of which roughly 25% were seen once. The ten largest clones represent less than 85% of the sample.

Stable Graves' hyperthyroidism was defined as no progression to ophthalmopathy during 18 months of follow-up. Hyperthyroidism patients were newly diagnosed, had a disease duration of under 2 months, and were aged 18 to 65 years. Any patient with an uncontrolled infection, another autoimmune disease, pregnancy or lactation was excluded. Diagnoses were established on the basis of clinical symptoms, serum thyroxine and TRAb, thyroid ultrasound, and orbital computed tomography. PBMCs were separated from roughly 10 ml of fresh peripheral blood using Ficoll-Paque density gradient centrifugation. Total RNA was extracted with Trizol reagent, and quality was checked on an Agilent 2100 Bioanalyzer. This TCR was sampled from a man between 50 and 59 years old with Graves' hyperthyroidism. Sequencing input: blood.

The CDR3 protein sequence reads: CASSPNRGHGDGYTF. The nucleotide sequence reads as follows: TGTGCCAGCTCACCAAACAGGGGGCACGGGGACGGCTACACCTTC. The chain is assembled from TRBV18 and TRBJ1-2, with 9 junctional bases fitting TRBD1. V has 2 bases trimmed and J has 8 bases trimmed; junction bases matching no gene number 9. There are 15 amino acids in the CDR3, from cysteine to phenylalanine inclusive. Only CDR3 DNA is held: 45 bases, read in frame from base 1. CDR1 and CDR2 (KGHSH, LQKENI) derive from the germline V gene.